The clone carrying this TCR beta chain was seen only once. What it binds is not known. This entry is derived from a study of CD8+ T cells in alopecia areata. At the level of the study: Oral tofacitinib (5 to 10 mg twice daily) was administered to treated patients.

It was from alopecia areata patients that lesional scalp punch biopsies and peripheral blood were collected. cDNA serving as the sequencing template came from extracted, reverse transcribed RNA. Repertoires were generated with immunoSEQ multiplex PCR, while TCRdb's copy carries only in-frame clones and drops some. The sample consists of 170,000 or so clones, around 63% of them appearing once. Study observations and caveats: Relative to mice, TCR sharing across patients was less clear, a difference possibly HLA-related. Across lesional scalp, and particularly alopecia totalis/universalis, clonality surpassed that of normal scalp.

The CDR3 covers 12 residues. Trimming removed 5 bases from V and 2 bases from J, with 7 bases in between. Germline V gene data show CDR1 as SGDLS and CDR2 as YYNGEE. This chain joins TRBV9 and TRBJ1-2, with unresolved D. This TCR came from a human donor with alopecia areata. The input for sequencing was CD4+ T cells sorted from blood, taken at week 0. As DNA, the CDR3 is TGTGCCAGCAGTAGGGTCAACTATGGCTACACCTTC. The encoded protein is CASSRVNYGYTF.